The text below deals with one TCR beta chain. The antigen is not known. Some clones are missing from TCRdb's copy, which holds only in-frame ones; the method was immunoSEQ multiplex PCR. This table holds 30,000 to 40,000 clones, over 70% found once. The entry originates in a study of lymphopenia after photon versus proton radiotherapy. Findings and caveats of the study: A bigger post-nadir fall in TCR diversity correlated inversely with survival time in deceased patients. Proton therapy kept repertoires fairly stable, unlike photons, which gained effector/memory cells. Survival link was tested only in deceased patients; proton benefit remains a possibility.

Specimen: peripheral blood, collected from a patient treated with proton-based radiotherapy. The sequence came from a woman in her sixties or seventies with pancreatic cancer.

The CDR3 sequence is CASSSTGDGRYGYTF. The CDR3 nucleotides are TGTGCCAGCAGCTCCACAGGGGACGGCCGCTATGGCTACACCTTC. The chain recombines TRBV7-3 with TRBJ1-2; the match to TRBD1 covers 7 bases. This CDR3 is 15 amino acids long. Per the germline V gene, CDR1 is SGHTA and CDR2 is FQGTGA. The V gene end was trimmed by 4 bases and the J gene end by 4 bases; junction bases not matched to a gene: 9.